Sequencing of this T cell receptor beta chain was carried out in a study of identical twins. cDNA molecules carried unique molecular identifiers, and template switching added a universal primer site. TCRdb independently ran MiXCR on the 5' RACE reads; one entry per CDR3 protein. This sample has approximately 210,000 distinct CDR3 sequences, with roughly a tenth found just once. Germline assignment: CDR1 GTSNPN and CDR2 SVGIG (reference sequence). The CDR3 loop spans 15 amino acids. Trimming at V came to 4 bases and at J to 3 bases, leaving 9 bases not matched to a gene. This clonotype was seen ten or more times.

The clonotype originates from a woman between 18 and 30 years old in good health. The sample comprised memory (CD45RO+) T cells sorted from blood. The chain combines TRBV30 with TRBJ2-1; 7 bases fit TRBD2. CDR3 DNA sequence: TGTGCCTGGAACCAGCGGGACCTCCTCTACAATGAGCAGTTCTTC. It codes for CAWNQRDLLYNEQFF.